These T cell receptor beta chains were read from a single sample in a study of blood T cell repertoires in COVID-19. Sequenced by immunoSEQ multiplex PCR; TCRdb stores in-frame clones only, minus some. This table holds over 250,000 clones, roughly 86% found once. Sequenced: PBMCs or T cells enriched from blood (not recorded which). The receptors were gathered from a woman aged 30 to 39 who had recovered from COVID-19. CDR3s include the opening cysteine and the closing phenylalanine or tryptophan. A D gene is named only where the DNA matches it firmly. Not all rows give a size; the values are once, few, many and, for expanded clones, a class.

abundance	v_gene	d_gene	j_gene	CDR3aa	CDR3nt
.	TRBV10-2	TRBD2	TRBJ2-1	CASPRNPSGADNEQFF	TGCGCCAGCCCGCGAAATCCTAGCGGGGCGGACAATGAGCAGTTCTTC
once	TRBV7-9	TRBD1	TRBJ2-7	CASLQVGTGTGGYYEQYF	TGTGCCAGCCTCCAAGTTGGGACCGGGACAGGGGGCTATTACGAGCAGTACTTC
.	TRBV5-1	.	TRBJ2-5	CASSLGGPETQYF	TGCGCCAGCAGCTTGGGGGGCCCTGAGACCCAGTACTTC
.	TRBV5-1	.	TRBJ1-4	CASTKSGSEKLFF	TGCGCCAGCACTAAATCGGGTAGCGAAAAACTGTTTTTT
few	TRBV5-1	TRBD1	TRBJ1-3	CASSLPLTGQGGNTIYF	TGCGCCAGCAGCTTACCACTTACGGGACAGGGTGGAAACACCATATATTTT
once	TRBV30	TRBD2	TRBJ2-1	CAWAPGLANNEQFF	TGTGCCTGGGCCCCGGGACTAGCTAACAATGAGCAGTTCTTC
.	TRBV5-6	.	TRBJ2-3	CASSFIDTQYF	TGTGCCAGCAGCTTTATAGATACGCAGTATTTT
.	TRBV5-1	TRBD1	TRBJ1-5	CASSWGQAPNQPQHF	TGCGCCAGCAGCTGGGGACAGGCCCCCAATCAGCCCCAGCATTTT
.	TRBV7-6	.	TRBJ2-3	CASSLDGGGPMWTDTQYF	TGTGCCAGCAGCTTAGACGGAGGCGGCCCGATGTGGACAGATACGCAGTATTTT
.	TRBV4-3	.	TRBJ1-2	CASSPSEVFLSELPSYGYTF	TGCGCCAGCAGCCCCTCGGAGGTTTTTCTATCTGAACTTCCCTCCTATGGCTACACCTTC
.	TRBV5-1	TRBD1	TRBJ1-2	CASSLGQGKTF	TGCGCCAGCAGCTTGGGACAGGGGAAAACCTTC